Listed below are T cell receptor beta chains from one sample, sequenced in a study of blood T cell repertoires in COVID-19. Clones were read by immunoSEQ multiplex PCR, and TCRdb kept only the in-frame ones, dropping some. The sample records 130,000 or so clones, approximately 87% being singletons. Sequencing input: peripheral blood. Receptor source: a man aged 50-59 years with active COVID-19. Both conserved end residues are part of each CDR3. A D gene is named only where the DNA matches it firmly. Only part of the rows carry a size: once, few, many, or a class if the clone is expanded.

d_gene: TRBD1
abundance: NA
j_gene: TRBJ1-4
v_gene: TRBV30
len: 13
CDR3nt: TGTGCCTGCACCGGGACAGGCCTGGGAAAACTGTTTTTT
CDR3aa: CACTGTGLGKLFF

d_gene: NA
abundance: NA
j_gene: TRBJ2-5
v_gene: TRBV25-1
len: 14
CDR3nt: TGTGCCAGCAGTGAATCGACAGCCCAAGAGACCCAGTACTTC
CDR3aa: CASSESTAQETQYF

d_gene: TRBD2
abundance: NA
j_gene: TRBJ2-2
v_gene: TRBV7-2
len: 16
CDR3nt: TGTGCCAGCAGCTTAATAGCGGGGGGCCCCACCGGGGAGCTGTTTTTT
CDR3aa: CASSLIAGGPTGELFF

d_gene: TRBD1
abundance: NA
j_gene: TRBJ1-2
v_gene: TRBV11-1
len: 14
CDR3nt: TGTGCCAGCAGCTTCGGGACAGGGCCCTATGGCTACACCTTC
CDR3aa: CASSFGTGPYGYTF

d_gene: NA
abundance: NA
j_gene: TRBJ2-1
v_gene: TRBV4-3
len: 14
CDR3nt: TGCGCCAGCAGCCAAGATTTTTTCGTCGATGAGCAGTTCTTC
CDR3aa: CASSQDFFVDEQFF

d_gene: NA
abundance: once
j_gene: TRBJ2-4
v_gene: TRBV29-1
len: 13
CDR3nt: TGCAGCGTCGCATCGGGTCTCAAAAACATTCAGTACTTC
CDR3aa: CSVASGLKNIQYF

d_gene: NA
abundance: few
j_gene: TRBJ2-7
v_gene: TRBV12-5
len: 12
CDR3nt: TGTGCTAGCGGTCGGGGGGCTCCCGAGCAGTACTTC
CDR3aa: CASGRGAPEQYF

d_gene: NA
abundance: NA
j_gene: TRBJ2-4
v_gene: TRBV4-3
len: 15
CDR3nt: TGCGCCAGCAGCCAAGAAAGGCGGTTCGGGGGCATTCAGTACTTC
CDR3aa: CASSQERRFGGIQYF

d_gene: NA
abundance: NA
j_gene: TRBJ2-2
v_gene: TRBV5-1
len: 15
CDR3nt: TGCGCCAGCAGCTGGGTTACTACCCTCACCGGGGAGCTGTTTTTT
CDR3aa: CASSWVTTLTGELFF

d_gene: TRBD2
abundance: NA
j_gene: TRBJ2-5
v_gene: TRBV5-1
len: 19
CDR3nt: TGCGCCAGCAGCTACGGACTAGCGGGGGGTTCGGTGGGCCAAGAGACCCAGTACTTC
CDR3aa: CASSYGLAGGSVGQETQYF

d_gene: TRBD1
abundance: NA
j_gene: TRBJ2-2
v_gene: TRBV5-4
len: 17
CDR3nt: TGTGCCAGCAGCCCTGGGCGGGGACAGGGTCATTCCGGGGAGCTGTTTTTT
CDR3aa: CASSPGRGQGHSGELFF